This section outlines one TCR beta chain sequence together with its context. Its cognate antigen has yet to be identified. The CDR3 end shows no conserved phenylalanine or tryptophan, and so a read error is likely. Because the CDR3's place on the DNA is in doubt, the DNA is left out and the CDR3 is given as listed by TCRdb. The method behind the library was the immunoSEQ multiplex PCR assay. TCRdb's version of the immuneACCESS table is confined to in-frame rearrangements and falls short of the full clone set. An unresolved V gene accounts for under half of the shortfall where checked; the remainder is of unknown origin. This sample holds some 67,000 clones; 92% were observed only once. 1.4% to 1.5% of the sample belongs to the ten largest clones. The data were taken from a study of T cell changes during pregnancy in multiple sclerosis (dated by TCRdb to between 2017 and 2020). Turning to the overall study: The study looked at changes in the T cell repertoire across pregnancy in women with multiple sclerosis.

The CDR3 spans 13 residues, counting both ends. As encoded in the germline V gene, CDR1 is SGHVS while CDR2 is FNYEAQ. The chain is encoded by TRBV7-6 joined to TRBJ1-2; TRBD1 is the table's D call and was not checked against the DNA. The sequence was obtained from a female donor with multiple sclerosis, enrolled in a pregnancy study. The material sequenced was peripheral blood, taken after pregnancy. This receptor has the CDR3 CASSNPGQGQFWL.